This TCR beta chain was retrieved from a study of T-cell memory formation after mild COVID-19. Study-wide points: A second wave of clones peaked on day 37, and their SARS-CoV-2 specificity went unconfirmed.

TCRdb fed the 5' RACE reads into MiXCR, producing one record per CDR3 protein. This table holds 190,000 or so distinct CDR3 sequences, approximately 30% found once. The CDR3 runs 15 residues. V was cut by 6 bases and J by 1 base, with 16 bases left in between. This clonotype occurred a few times. The target antigen is unknown. What was sequenced was PBMCs or a T cell subset sorted from them (not recorded which). The sequence derives from an adult woman who had mild COVID-19 (a few samples of this study predate the infection). Cell type and time point are not known. The chain joins TRBV12-3 or TRBV12-4 to TRBJ2-7; possible D gene TRBD1, 6 bases. CDR3 in DNA: TGTGCCAGCAGCCCAGTCGACAGGACTTCCTACGAGCAGTACTTC. Protein product: CASSPVDRTSYEQYF.